This entry concerns a single T cell receptor beta chain. The PCR contained 60 Vbeta and 13 Jbeta primers. The data were produced by immunoSEQ multiplex PCR, yet TCRdb's version contains in-frame clones alone and is incomplete. The table has around 110,000 clones, 8% to 10% seen once. This sample was included in a study of cytomegalovirus exposure and HLA in healthy donors. The CDR3 spans 12 residues. The V end lost 9 bases, the J end lost 3 bases, and 12 bases lay between the germline ends. Per germline, CDR1 MDHEN and CDR2 SYDVKM. Sample: PBMCs. The sequence derives from a man aged 25 to 40 in good health and CMV-seronegative. The chain employs TRBV28 and TRBJ2-7; TRBD1 is a possible D gene (6 bases). Written as DNA, the CDR3 is TGTGCCAGTACCGGGACAAACTACGAGCAGTACTTC. Translation: CASTGTNYEQYF.